Following are 24 T cell receptor beta chains from one sample sequenced in a study of blood T cell repertoires in COVID-19. Only in-frame clones appear in the TCRdb table, and some are missing; sequencing was by immunoSEQ multiplex PCR. Of 200,000 or so clones listed, about 88% were seen once; the top ten hold about 2.4%. Material for sequencing was PBMCs or T cells enriched from blood (not recorded which). The receptors were sampled from a woman in her twenties or thirties who had recovered from COVID-19.

This sequence joins TRBV6-5 and TRBJ2-7; 7 positions match TRBD1. V shed 8 bases and J 2 bases; nucleotides not matched to a gene: 6. This CDR3 has 13 amino acids. CDR1 is MNHEY and CDR2 is SVGAGI in the germline V gene. The chain's CDR3 is CASGRDSPYEQYF. The CDR3 DNA reads as TGTGCCAGCGGACGGGACAGTCCCTACGAGCAGTACTTC.

This chain joins TRBV7-9 and TRBJ2-7; D remains ambiguous. CDR3 length equals 14 residues. The germline gives CDR1 SEHNR, CDR2 FQNEAQ (reference sequence). Between the trimmed V and J ends, which lost 0 bases and 5 bases, there was a span of 11 bases. CDR3 sequence: CASSLALGSHEQYF. In DNA form, the CDR3 reads TGTGCCAGCAGCTTAGCGCTGGGTAGCCACGAGCAGTACTTC.

This chain links TRBV6-5 with TRBJ1-2; 7 bases match TRBD1. The CDR3 loop spans 12 amino acids. Germline values: CDR1 MNHEY, CDR2 SVGAGI. The V and J ends lost 5 bases and 8 bases, in that order; junction bases with no gene match: 5. CDR3 DNA sequence: TGTGCCAGCAGTACAGGGGTAGGAGGCTACACCTTC. Amino acids: CASSTGVGGYTF.

J is TRBJ2-1 and V is TRBV9; maybe TRBD1 (5 bases). The germline V and J ends were trimmed by 4 bases and 4 bases, with 15 bases remaining between them. The CDR3 extends over 15 amino acids. CDR1 is SGDLS, CDR2 YYNGEE, per germline. This chain's CDR3 is CASSPRQQLYNEQFF. For the CDR3, the DNA is TGTGCCAGCAGCCCCAGACAGCAACTATACAATGAGCAGTTCTTC.

The chain has TRBV7-2 and TRBJ1-1; 7 bases match TRBD1. This CDR3 has 14 amino acids. Germline CDR1 reads SGHTA; CDR2 reads FQGNSA. V trimming: 5 bases; J trimming: 4 bases; junction bases outside the gene matches: 7. CDR3 sequence reads: CASSPSSGGTEAFF. The CDR3 DNA sequence: TGTGCCAGCAGCCCATCATCAGGGGGCACTGAAGCTTTCTTT.

Comment on this clone: Different DNA sequences within this sample yield the same CDR3. This chain's CDR3 is CASSLAGGGSYEQYF. The CDR3 DNA reads as TGTGCCAGCAGCTTAGCCGGGGGTGGAAGCTACGAGCAGTACTTC. The chain uses TRBV7-8 and TRBJ2-7; a possible D gene is TRBD2 (6 bases). Trimming removed 0 bases at V and 3 bases at J, with 12 bases between. This CDR3 comprises 15 residues. Germline V gene sequence: CDR1 SGHVS, CDR2 FQNEAQ.

This chain connects TRBV7-2 to TRBJ1-2; the match to TRBD1 covers 7 bases. The trim removed 2 bases at V and 6 bases at J, leaving 6 bases unmatched. CDR3 length: 14 amino acids. Germline loops: CDR1 SGHTA, CDR2 FQGNSA. The CDR3 DNA reads as TGTGCCAGCAGCTTACAAGGGGGCAAGAATGGCTACACCTTC. This codes for CASSLQGGKNGYTF.

The V and J genes are TRBV19 and TRBJ1-5; a possible D gene is TRBD1 (6 bases). Germline loops: CDR1 LNHDA, CDR2 SQIVND (reference sequence). Trimming shortened V by 3 bases and J by 3 bases, and 12 bases separated the two germline ends. This CDR3 spans 15 amino acids. The CDR3 spells CASSISPGANQPQHF. Written as DNA, the CDR3 is TGTGCCAGTAGTATTAGTCCAGGGGCCAATCAGCCCCAGCATTTT.

V usage is TRBV7-2 and J usage is TRBJ2-3; 9 bases match TRBD2. This CDR3 comprises 15 residues. CDR1 is SGHTA and CDR2 is FQGNSA in the germline V gene. Trimming took 7 bases from V and 2 from J; bases not matched to a gene: 7. This chain's CDR3 is CASKVAGVITDTQYF. CDR3 nucleotides: TGTGCCAGCAAGGTAGCGGGGGTCATCACAGATACGCAGTATTTT.

The chain joins TRBV9 to TRBJ1-5; possible D gene TRBD1, 6 bases. V lost 1 base, J lost 7 bases, and 15 bases lay in between. Germline values: CDR1 SGDLS, CDR2 YYNGEE. The CDR3 spans 15 residues. This chain's CDR3 is CASSVQGFRVQPQHF. CDR3 nucleotides: TGTGCCAGCAGCGTACAGGGGTTTAGGGTGCAGCCCCAGCATTTT. Supplemented by reference TRBV9 and TRBJ1-5, the full variable domain reads DSGVTQTPKHLITATGQRVTLRCSPRSGDLSVYWYQQSLDQGLQFLIQYYNGEERAKGNILERFSAQQFPDLHSELNLSSLELGDSALYFCASSVQGFRVQPQHFGDGTRLSIL.

This clone was observed a single time. The rearrangement uses TRBV6-6 and TRBJ1-3; D gene uncertain. CDR1 is MNHNY and CDR2 is SVGAGI in the germline V gene (reference sequence). CDR3 length: 15 residues. V was pared by 2 bases and J by 0 bases, with 8 bases between. This chain's CDR3 is CASSYASRSGNTIYF. CDR3 in DNA: TGTGCCAGCAGTTACGCGTCGCGCTCTGGAAACACCATATATTTT.

This clone came up a few times. The chain couples TRBV4-1 to TRBJ2-1; 7 bases are a match to TRBD2. J gave up 8 bases and V 8 bases, and 9 bases lay outside the gene matches. Germline values: CDR1 MGHRA, CDR2 YSYEKL. The CDR3 has 13 residues. The CDR3 coding sequence is TGCGCCAGCTCCGGCGGGAGTTTGGATGAGCAGTTCTTC. Translation gives CASSGGSLDEQFF.

This CDR3 reads CASSKTGGQPQHF. The CDR3 nucleotides read TGTGCCAGCAGCAAAACAGGGGGCCAGCCCCAGCATTTT. V usage is TRBV6-2 or TRBV6-3 and J usage is TRBJ1-5; 9 positions match TRBD1. Losses at the gene ends were 6 bases for V and 7 bases for J; bases not matched to a gene: 4. The CDR3 length is 13 residues. Germline loops: CDR1 MNHEY, CDR2 SVGEGT.

V is TRBV2 and J is TRBJ1-2; D unclear. CDR3 length: 15 amino acids. Germline V gene sequence: CDR1 SNHLY, CDR2 FYNNEI. V was shortened by 6 bases and J by 4 bases, with 18 bases between the two germline ends. The CDR3 DNA is TGTGCCAGCAGAGTCGACAAGGCCATATTCTATGGCTACACCTTC. Translation: CASRVDKAIFYGYTF. Full variable domain (missing parts from reference TRBV2 and TRBJ1-2): EPEVTQTPSHQVTQMGQEVILRCVPISNHLYFYWYRQILGQKVEFLVSFYNNEISEKSEIFDDQFSVERPDGSNFTLKIRSTKLEDSAMYFCASRVDKAIFYGYTFGSGTRLTVV.

The chain carries TRBV7-6 and TRBJ1-2; 7 positions match TRBD1. The CDR3 has 15 amino acids. Germline loops: CDR1 SGHVS, CDR2 FNYEAQ. J gave up 1 base and V 5 bases, and 7 bases lay outside the gene matches. The CDR3 sequence is CASSPRQGHNYGYTF. The CDR3 DNA follows: TGTGCCAGCAGCCCCAGACAGGGTCATAACTATGGCTACACCTTC.

In this sample, this clone turned up a few times. J is TRBJ1-1 and V is TRBV11-2; TRBD1 matches 7 bases. This CDR3 is built from 15 residues. Germline CDR1 and CDR2: SGHAT and FQNNGV. Germline trimming cut 3 bases from V and 1 base from J; bases unmatched to any gene: 5. The DNA of the CDR3 is TGTGCCAGCAGCTTCGAGGGGGCTGGGAACACTGAAGCTTTCTTT. Its translation is CASSFEGAGNTEAFF.

The chain links TRBV7-3 to TRBJ1-5; TRBD1 agrees at 7 bases. V shed 5 bases, J shed 15 bases, and the junction held 16 bases outside the gene matches. Germline CDR1 reads SGHTA; CDR2 reads FQGTGA. The CDR3 loop spans 14 amino acids. The CDR3 DNA reads TGTGCCAGCAGCCAGCTACACGGCAGGGGGAAGCTGCATTTT. As protein: CASSQLHGRGKLHF.

The CDR3 DNA sequence: TGTGCCAGCAGTTACGGACTAGCGGGGTTTTCAGCCCAGTACTTC. It yields the protein CASSYGLAGFSAQYF. The V and J genes are TRBV6-2 or TRBV6-3 and TRBJ2-5, with 12 bases identical to TRBD2. Germline V gene data show CDR1 as MNHEY and CDR2 as SVGEGT. V dropped 2 bases and J dropped 9; count of bases not matched to a gene: 7. The CDR3 contains 15 residues.

J is TRBJ1-5 and V is TRBV19, with D maybe TRBD1 (6 bases). From germline, CDR1 is LNHDA and CDR2 SQIVND (reference sequence). With 3 bases removed from V and 3 bases from J, the gap between germline ends came to 12 bases. The CDR3 covers 15 residues. The CDR3, as DNA: TGTGCCAGTAGTATGGTGGGGACACCCAATCAGCCCCAGCATTTT. It translates to CASSMVGTPNQPQHF.

The rearrangement links TRBV7-9 to TRBJ1-3, with unresolved D. The V end was cut by 0 bases, the J end by 1 base, with 4 bases between. Germline V CDR1 and CDR2: SEHNR, FQNEAQ (reference sequence). This CDR3 comprises 14 residues. The CDR3 reads CASSLARSGNTIYF. CDR3 DNA sequence: TGTGCCAGCAGCTTAGCGAGATCTGGAAACACCATATATTTT.

The chain employs TRBV27 and TRBJ2-7; 8 nucleotides match TRBD2. V lost 3 bases to trimming and J lost 2 bases; unmatched junction nucleotides: 6. Germline values: CDR1 MNHEY, CDR2 SMNVEV (reference sequence). This CDR3 region has 15 residues. The CDR3 reads CASSLRAGVPYEQYF. The DNA of the CDR3 is TGTGCCAGCAGTTTGAGAGCGGGGGTCCCCTACGAGCAGTACTTC.

This clone was seen just once. V gene TRBV3-1 (or the pseudogene TRBV3-2) combines with J gene TRBJ1-2; D unresolved. CDR3 size: 11 residues. V lost 3 bases and J 10 bases, leaving 9 bases between the germline ends. Germline V gives CDR1 LGHDT, CDR2 YNNKEL (reference sequence). CDR3 protein: CASSHYPHYTF. The CDR3, as DNA: TGTGCCAGCAGCCATTATCCACACTACACCTTC.

V usage is TRBV5-1 and J usage is TRBJ1-4; TRBD1 might be the D (5 bases). Germline V gene sequence: CDR1 SGHRS, CDR2 YFSETQ. V shed 0 bases and J shed 5 bases, with 11 bases lying between them. This CDR3 is 15 amino acids long. CDR3 amino acids: CASSLAGQGNEKLFF. Here the CDR3 DNA reads TGCGCCAGCAGCTTGGCCGGGCAGGGCAATGAAAAACTGTTTTTT.

The chain combines TRBV4-3 with TRBJ1-1; possible D gene TRBD1, 5 bases. This CDR3 contains 15 residues. V shed 4 bases and J shed 3 bases, with 15 bases lying between them. CDR1 LGHNA and CDR2 YSLEER come from the germline V gene. The CDR3: CASSRRQSEDTEAFF. The CDR3 region has the DNA TGCGCCAGCAGCCGCCGACAGTCGGAAGACACTGAAGCTTTCTTT.